This is a list of T cell receptor beta chains from one sample in a study of early T cells in non-severe SARS-CoV-2 infection. TCRdb re-called the 5' RACE reads through MiXCR, storing one row per CDR3 protein. The data show about 71,000 distinct CDR3 sequences, roughly an eighth seen once. Sequenced sample: whole blood. The receptors were sampled from an adult who was a healthcare worker with PCR-confirmed SARS-CoV-2 infection or an uninfected control (not recorded which). CDR3s include the opening cysteine and the closing phenylalanine or tryptophan. A D gene is named only where the DNA matches it firmly. Expanded clones get a size class; other rows say once, few or many, or leave the size out.

d_gene	v_gene	j_gene	abundance	CDR3aa	CDR3nt
.	TRBV4-1	TRBJ2-7	few	CASSRNRVYEQYF	TGCGCCAGCAGCCGGAACAGGGTGTACGAGCAGTACTTC
TRBD1	TRBV7-3	TRBJ2-1	many	CASSSTGGYNNEQFF	TGTGCCAGCAGCTCCACAGGGGGCTACAACAATGAGCAGTTCTTC
TRBD2	TRBV5-4	TRBJ2-1	many	CASRPEAGGLNEQFF	TGTGCCAGCCGACCAGAAGCGGGGGGTCTCAATGAGCAGTTCTTC
.	TRBV11-2	TRBJ2-5	.	CASSLASLGTQYF	TGTGCCAGCAGCTTAGCCTCCCTGGGTACCCAGTACTTC
.	TRBV12-3/TRBV12-4	TRBJ1-4	.	CASSLGWTNEKLFF	TGTGCCAGCAGTTTGGGGTGGACTAATGAAAAACTGTTTTTT
.	TRBV29-1	TRBJ1-3	.	CSAGLPSGNTIYF	TGCAGCGCTGGACTGCCCTCTGGAAACACCATATATTTT
TRBD1	TRBV6-5	TRBJ2-3	.	CASSYTLGQAATDTQYF	TGTGCCAGCAGTTACACACTGGGACAGGCAGCCACAGATACGCAGTATTTT
TRBD1	TRBV5-1	TRBJ1-2	.	CASSVASGTGNYGYTF	TGCGCCAGCAGCGTGGCTTCCGGGACAGGCAACTATGGCTACACCTTC
.	TRBV18	TRBJ1-1	many	CASSPAVKNTEAFF	TGTGCCAGCTCACCAGCGGTCAAGAACACTGAAGCTTTCTTT
.	TRBV6-1	TRBJ2-2	.	CASSKRTTSTGELFF	TGTGCCAGCAGTAAACGAACTACAAGCACCGGGGAGCTGTTTTTT
.	TRBV11-2	TRBJ2-1	.	CASSPYPPEQFF	TGTGCCAGCAGCCCCTATCCGCCCGAGCAGTTCTTC
.	TRBV7-2	TRBJ1-1	.	CASSLTGGAFGEAFF	TGTGCCAGCAGCCTGACAGGCGGGGCCTTTGGTGAAGCTTTCTTT
.	TRBV29-1	TRBJ1-5	few	CSVSDGFSNQPQHF	TGCAGCGTTTCCGACGGATTTAGCAATCAGCCCCAGCATTTT
.	TRBV9	TRBJ2-3	.	CASSVELTSTDTQYF	TGTGCCAGCAGCGTAGAACTAACTAGCACAGATACGCAGTATTTT
TRBD1	TRBV3-1	TRBJ1-1	.	CASKTGVDTEAFF	TGTGCCAGCAAGACAGGGGTGGACACTGAAGCTTTCTTT
TRBD1	TRBV20-1	TRBJ1-2	many	CSASGGVGYTF	TGCAGTGCATCAGGGGGCGTTGGCTACACCTTC
.	TRBV12-3/TRBV12-4	TRBJ1-2	few	CASSLVAESQYGYTF	TGTGCCAGCAGTTTGGTGGCCGAGAGCCAATATGGCTACACCTTC
TRBD1	TRBV7-6	TRBJ1-1	few	CASSFGTDMNTEAFF	TGTGCCAGCAGCTTCGGGACAGATATGAACACTGAAGCTTTCTTT
.	TRBV5-4	TRBJ1-6	few	CASSLGVSLNSPLHF	TGTGCCAGCAGCTTGGGTGTCAGTCTGAATTCACCCCTCCACTTT
TRBD2	TRBV7-9	TRBJ2-7	.	CASSLVLAGTYEQYF	TGTGCCAGCAGCTTAGTACTAGCGGGGACCTACGAGCAGTACTTC
TRBD1	TRBV18	TRBJ1-6	many	CASSRSGTGSLVSGSPLHF	TGTGCCAGCTCACGATCCGGGACAGGGTCTCTGGTCAGTGGTTCACCCCTCCACTTT
.	TRBV30	TRBJ2-3	few	CAWSVTPSADTQYF	TGTGCCTGGAGTGTTACTCCTTCCGCAGATACGCAGTATTTT
.	TRBV6-1	TRBJ1-5	many	CASSADYSNQPQHF	TGTGCCAGCAGTGCGGATTATAGCAATCAGCCCCAGCATTTT
TRBD1	TRBV4-3	TRBJ2-7	many	CASSQHTGTAEQYF	TGCGCCAGCAGCCAACACACGGGGACAGCCGAGCAGTACTTC
.	TRBV6-1	TRBJ2-7	.	CASGRQSSYEQYF	TGTGCCAGCGGAAGGCAGAGCTCCTACGAGCAGTACTTC
.	TRBV6-1	TRBJ1-1	.	CASSEQGNVGTEAFF	TGTGCCAGCAGTGAACAGGGGAACGTAGGCACTGAAGCTTTCTTT